These 32 T cell receptor beta chains came from one sample sequenced in a study of blood T cell repertoires in COVID-19. Clones were sequenced by immunoSEQ multiplex PCR, and TCRdb holds only the in-frame ones, with some missing. Of 30,000 to 50,000 clones detected, roughly 80% appear once; the ten largest clones hold more than 14%. Material for sequencing was peripheral blood. The origin of the receptors is a man over 45 with active or convalescent COVID-19.

The chain couples TRBV7-3 to TRBJ1-1, with D uncertain. Germline V gene lookup returns CDR1 SGHTA and CDR2 FQGTGA. The CDR3 runs to 15 residues. V gave up 5 bases and J gave up 1 base, with 14 bases separating them. The CDR3 bases are TGTGCCAGCAGCCCATACCGGAGTTCGAACACTGAAGCTTTCTTT. As protein: CASSPYRSSNTEAFF. Together with reference TRBV7-3 and TRBJ1-1, the CDR3 gives the full variable domain: GAGVSQTPSNKVTEKGKYVELRCDPISGHTALYWYRQSLGQGPEFLIYFQGTGAADDSGLPNDRFFAVRPEGSVSTLKIQRTERGDSAVYLCASSPYRSSNTEAFFGQGTRLTVV.

This clone is medium-sized by share. V is TRBV6-1 and J is TRBJ1-2, with 8 bases matching TRBD1. There are 14 residues in the CDR3. The junction had 7 bases not matched to a gene; V was cut back by 3 bases and J by 7 bases. Germline CDR1 MNHNS, CDR2 SASEGT. CDR3 sequence reads: CASSDTGGLFGYTF. The CDR3 nucleotides are TGTGCCAGCAGTGACACAGGGGGTTTGTTTGGCTACACCTTC.

This clone has a single count. The chain has TRBV5-6 and TRBJ1-5, with 9 bases that match TRBD1. CDR3 length: 17 amino acids. Germline trimming cut 4 bases from V and 0 bases from J; bases unmatched to any gene: 8. Germline V lookup: CDR1 SGHDT, CDR2 YYEEEE. The CDR3 loop is CASSLQGAFYSNQPQHF. The CDR3, as DNA: TGTGCCAGCAGCCTACAGGGGGCCTTCTATAGCAATCAGCCCCAGCATTTT.

The chain carries TRBV25-1 and TRBJ1-4, with D possibly matching TRBD1 (5 bases). The V end lost 1 base, the J end lost 1 base, and 13 bases lay between the germline ends. This CDR3 is 17 amino acids long. CDR1 and CDR2 (germline): MGHDK, SYGVNS. The CDR3 DNA is TGTGCCAGCAGTGAATCCAGGGCAGGTCTAACTAATGAAAAACTGTTTTTT. It is translated as CASSESRAGLTNEKLFF.

This clone was seen only once. The gene calls are TRBV18 and TRBJ2-2; unclear D gene. CDR3 length equals 14 residues. Germline V gene data show CDR1 as KGHSH and CDR2 as LQKENI. The germline V and J ends were trimmed by 2 bases and 1 base, with 5 bases remaining between them. CDR3 in amino acids: CASSPSQNTGELFF. CDR3 coding DNA: TGTGCCAGCTCACCATCCCAGAACACCGGGGAGCTGTTTTTT.

This clone is judged medium-sized. V is TRBV4-1 and J is TRBJ1-1, with TRBD1 identical over 7 bases. Per germline, CDR1 MGHRA and CDR2 YSYEKL. The J segment lost 7 bases and the V segment lost 7 bases, leaving 12 bases of the junction unmatched. The CDR3 is 14 residues long. The CDR3 DNA is TGCGCCAGCACTTTTAATACAGGGGCCGTTGAAGCTTTCTTT. This gives the protein CASTFNTGAVEAFF.

This chain connects TRBV10-2 to TRBJ2-7; weak D call: TRBD1 (6 bases). V lost 6 bases and J lost 2, with 14 bases in between. This CDR3 contains 14 residues. CDR1 is WSHSY and CDR2 is SAAADI in the germline V gene. Here the CDR3 DNA reads TGCGCCAGCAGAACCGGGACACTAACCTACGAGCAGTACTTC. It is translated as CASRTGTLTYEQYF.

Here the CDR3 reads CASSFDSPEQYF. The CDR3 DNA sequence: TGTGCCAGCAGCTTTGATAGCCCCGAGCAGTACTTC. The chain combines TRBV7-2 with TRBJ2-7; D gene ambiguous. Germline V CDR1 and CDR2: SGHTA, FQGNSA. CDR3 length: 12 residues. With 3 bases removed from V and 6 bases from J, the gap between germline ends came to 9 bases.

This chain connects TRBV27 to TRBJ2-1, with a possible D match to TRBD1 (6 bases). The germline CDR1 and CDR2 sequences are MNHEY and SMNVEV (reference sequence). The V and J ends lost 2 bases and 13 bases respectively, with 15 bases between them. This CDR3 has 13 residues. This CDR3 is CASSLNGGATQFF. The CDR3 DNA reads as TGTGCCAGCAGTTTAAATGGGGGCGCCACTCAGTTCTTC.

The CDR3 DNA is TGTGCCAGCAGCTTGGCCGGGGGTACCGTAGGAAACACCATATATTTT. Its translation is CASSLAGGTVGNTIYF. The chain has TRBV5-4 and TRBJ1-3; the D gene is possibly TRBD1 (5 bases). The germline V and J ends were trimmed by 0 bases and 4 bases, with 14 bases remaining between them. CDR1 and CDR2 (germline): SGHNT, YYREEE (reference sequence). The CDR3 covers 16 residues.

This chain links TRBV25-1 with TRBJ1-6; D gene uncertain. CDR3 length: 14 residues. From germline, CDR1 is MGHDK and CDR2 SYGVNS. V was clipped by 3 bases and J by 7 bases, with 10 bases between them. This chain's CDR3 is CASSDPPGNSPLHF. The CDR3 DNA follows: TGTGCCAGCAGTGACCCACCGGGAAATTCACCCCTCCACTTT.

The V gene is TRBV6-5, the J gene TRBJ1-1; 8 bases align to TRBD1. V trimming: 7 bases; J trimming: 0 bases; junction bases outside the gene matches: 7. This CDR3 is built from 15 residues. The germline CDR1 and CDR2 sequences are MNHEY and SVGAGI. The DNA of the CDR3 is TGTGCCAGCAAAAAGAGACAGGGGATGAACACTGAAGCTTTCTTT. It encodes CASKKRQGMNTEAFF.

This clone was recorded only once. The chain has TRBV3-1 (or the pseudogene TRBV3-2) and TRBJ2-7, with 11 bases fitting TRBD2. Germline CDR1 reads LGHDT; CDR2 reads YNNKEL (reference sequence). The CDR3 runs 15 residues. V dropped 1 base and J dropped 11; count of bases not matched to a gene: 10. The CDR3 nucleotides read TGTGCCAGCAGCCAAGTAGGTGGGCTAGCGGGGGGAGAGTACTTC. This codes for CASSQVGGLAGGEYF.

The chain carries TRBV27 and TRBJ1-1; the D gene is possibly TRBD1 (5 bases). The CDR3 runs to 14 residues. V was shortened by 3 bases and J by 7 bases, with 15 bases between the two germline ends. Germline CDR1 reads MNHEY; CDR2 reads SMNVEV (reference sequence). CDR3 sequence reads: CASSFRGLSVEAFF. For the CDR3, the DNA is TGTGCCAGCAGTTTTCGGGGACTTAGTGTTGAAGCTTTCTTT.

The chain couples TRBV6-1 to TRBJ2-5; 16 nucleotides match TRBD2. The CDR3 is 16 amino acids. V shed 3 bases and J 9 bases; nucleotides not matched to a gene: 7. Germline lookup yields CDR1 MNHNS and CDR2 SASEGT. CDR3 sequence: CASSEGTSGGGQAQYF. The CDR3 nucleotides are TGTGCCAGCAGTGAGGGGACTAGCGGGGGGGGGCAGGCCCAGTACTTC.

The chain joins TRBV7-9 to TRBJ1-1; the match to TRBD1 covers 8 bases. Losses at the gene ends were 8 bases for V and 1 base for J; bases not matched to a gene: 6. This CDR3 has 14 amino acids. Germline CDR1 reads SEHNR; CDR2 reads FQNEAQ (reference sequence). Here the CDR3 reads CASVRGTGNTEAFF. CDR3 DNA: TGTGCCAGCGTCCGGGGGACAGGGAACACTGAAGCTTTCTTT. The full variable domain, rest sourced from reference TRBV7-9 and TRBJ1-1, is DTGVSQNPRHKITKRGQNVTFRCDPISEHNRLYWYRQTLGQGPEFLTYFQNEAQLEKSRLLSDRFSAERPKGSFSTLEIQRTEQGDSAMYLCASVRGTGNTEAFFGQGTRLTVV.

This chain uses TRBV5-4 with TRBJ2-5; 7 nucleotides align to TRBD1. This CDR3 is 14 amino acids long. V was pared by 5 bases and J by 1 base, with 5 bases of the junction left unmatched. Per the germline V gene, CDR1 is SGHNT and CDR2 is YYREEE (reference sequence). The CDR3 is CASRDGQAQETQYF. The DNA of the CDR3 is TGTGCCAGCAGGGATGGACAGGCCCAAGAGACCCAGTACTTC.

This chain connects TRBV2 to TRBJ1-6; D is unclear. The CDR3 runs to 13 residues. The germline V gene encodes CDR1 SNHLY and CDR2 FYNNEI. V dropped 11 bases and J dropped 10 bases, with 18 bases sitting between them. This chain's CDR3 is CAGKRARESPLHF. The CDR3 bases are TGTGCCGGAAAGAGGGCCAGAGAATCACCCCTCCACTTT.

The V and J genes are TRBV29-1 and TRBJ2-2; 12 positions agree with TRBD2. The CDR3 runs to 15 residues. J lost 4 bases, V lost 2 bases, and 2 bases had no gene match. Germline V gene data show CDR1 as SQVTM and CDR2 as ANQGSEA. CDR3 sequence reads: CSVETSGGSTGELFF. The CDR3 region has the DNA TGCAGCGTTGAAACTAGCGGGGGGAGCACCGGGGAGCTGTTTTTT.

The chain employs TRBV12-5 and TRBJ2-6; D possibly corresponds to TRBD2 (7 bases). Per the germline V gene, CDR1 is LGHNT and CDR2 is FRNRAP. The CDR3 has 19 residues. Trimming stripped 0 bases from V and 0 bases from J, with 15 bases between. CDR3 region: CASGLVLGGARSGANVLTF. The CDR3 region has the DNA TGTGCTAGTGGTTTGGTATTAGGGGGGGCCCGCTCTGGGGCCAACGTCCTGACTTTC.

The chain employs TRBV20-1 and TRBJ2-1; 9 nucleotides agree with TRBD2. CDR1 and CDR2 (germline): DFQATT, SNEGSKA (reference sequence). The CDR3 totals 13 residues. The trim removed 3 bases at V and 7 bases at J, leaving 4 bases unmatched. The CDR3 protein is CSASGLAGNEQFF. CDR3 DNA sequence: TGCAGTGCTAGTGGGCTAGCGGGGAATGAGCAGTTCTTC.

J is TRBJ1-2 and V is TRBV29-1; D possibly corresponds to TRBD1 (5 bases). V was clipped by 4 bases and J by 0 bases, with 18 bases between them. Germline V gene data show CDR1 as SQVTM and CDR2 as ANQGSEA. This CDR3 has 16 residues. In DNA form, the CDR3 reads TGCAGCGTTGGGGCCTCACAGGATCTTACTAACTATGGCTACACCTTC. This encodes CSVGASQDLTNYGYTF.

The J gene is TRBJ2-7, the V gene TRBV9, with 9 bases matching TRBD1. Looked up from germline, CDR1 is SGDLS and CDR2 is YYNGEE. The V gene end was trimmed by 3 bases and the J gene end by 2 bases; junction bases not matched to a gene: 6. CDR3 length: 15 amino acids. The CDR3 coding sequence is TGTGCCAGCAGCGAGGGGACAGGGCCCACCTACGAGCAGTACTTC. This encodes CASSEGTGPTYEQYF.

The chain has TRBV19 and TRBJ1-4; D perhaps matches TRBD1 (5 bases). Germline V gene sequence: CDR1 LNHDA, CDR2 SQIVND (reference sequence). Trimming cost V 5 bases and J 7 bases, with 17 bases left between them. The CDR3 has 15 amino acids. The CDR3 protein is CASSLQGVLGEKLFF. The CDR3 coding sequence is TGTGCCAGTAGTCTCCAGGGTGTTCTGGGTGAAAAACTGTTTTTT.

The chain is built from TRBV7-8 and TRBJ1-1; tentatively, D is TRBD1 (5 bases). Germline-derived CDR1 and CDR2 are SGHVS and FQNEAQ. The ends were cut back, 1 base at V and 1 base at J, with 10 bases in the middle. The CDR3 runs 15 residues. This CDR3 is CASSLVWTPNTEAFF. The DNA of the CDR3 is TGTGCCAGCAGCTTAGTTTGGACACCGAACACTGAAGCTTTCTTT.

This chain uses TRBV18 with TRBJ1-1, with D perhaps matching TRBD1 (5 bases). V was cut by 6 bases and J by 1 base, with 15 bases left in between. The length of the CDR3 is 15 residues. Germline V gene data show CDR1 as KGHSH and CDR2 as LQKENI. CDR3 bases: TGTGCCAGCTCGAAAGTAGGGGAACAGAACACTGAAGCTTTCTTT. Translated: CASSKVGEQNTEAFF.

CDR3 DNA: TGTGCCAGCAGCTTGGCACAGGGGGTCAATCAGCCCCAGCATTTT. Translated, it gives CASSLAQGVNQPQHF. The V call is TRBV7-8, the J call TRBJ1-5, with TRBD1 matching 8 bases. Germline V gene data show CDR1 as SGHVS and CDR2 as FQNEAQ. The CDR3 has 15 amino acids. Trimming removed 3 bases from V and 3 bases from J; junction bases left unmatched: 4.

This chain links TRBV14 with TRBJ2-7; possible D gene TRBD1, 6 bases. Per the germline V gene, CDR1 is SGHDN and CDR2 is FVKESK. The CDR3 extends over 15 amino acids. Trimming pared 6 bases from V and 2 bases from J, leaving 17 bases between. CDR3 protein: CASRATGPLTYEQYF. Written as DNA, the CDR3 is TGTGCCAGCAGGGCCACAGGGCCCCTTACCTACGAGCAGTACTTC.

The gene calls are TRBV6-4 and TRBJ2-7, with D possibly TRBD2 on 6 matching bases. The V end lost 8 bases, the J end lost 4 bases, and 18 bases lay between the germline ends. Germline V CDR1 and CDR2: MRHNA, SNTAGT. The CDR3 is 14 amino acids. This CDR3 reads CASLDRRRAYEQYF. The CDR3 DNA follows: TGTGCCAGCCTCGATAGGAGGAGGGCATACGAGCAGTACTTC.

The genes are TRBV5-4 and TRBJ1-1; no firm D call. The CDR3 has 14 amino acids. Germline assignment: CDR1 SGHNT and CDR2 YYREEE (reference sequence). The germline V and J ends were trimmed by 1 base and 0 bases, with 7 bases remaining between them. Here the CDR3 reads CASSLPAVNTEAFF. CDR3 sequence (DNA): TGTGCCAGCAGCTTGCCCGCGGTGAACACTGAAGCTTTCTTT.

The genes are TRBV5-1 and TRBJ1-5; D is unresolved. The CDR3 has 15 amino acids. Germline assignment: CDR1 SGHRS and CDR2 YFSETQ. V dropped 4 bases and J dropped 0 bases, with 11 bases sitting between them. CDR3 nucleotides: TGCGCCAGCAGCCCTACGGGAAATAGCAATCAGCCCCAGCATTTT. Protein product: CASSPTGNSNQPQHF.

The chain has TRBV5-4 and TRBJ1-1; perhaps TRBD1 as D (5 bases). The CDR3 extends over 12 amino acids. Germline V lookup: CDR1 SGHNT, CDR2 YYREEE (reference sequence). Trimming removed 6 bases at V and 5 bases at J, with 11 bases between. In DNA form, the CDR3 reads TGTGCCAGCAACGGGGGTGGGACTGAAGCTTTCTTT. Its protein is CASNGGGTEAFF.